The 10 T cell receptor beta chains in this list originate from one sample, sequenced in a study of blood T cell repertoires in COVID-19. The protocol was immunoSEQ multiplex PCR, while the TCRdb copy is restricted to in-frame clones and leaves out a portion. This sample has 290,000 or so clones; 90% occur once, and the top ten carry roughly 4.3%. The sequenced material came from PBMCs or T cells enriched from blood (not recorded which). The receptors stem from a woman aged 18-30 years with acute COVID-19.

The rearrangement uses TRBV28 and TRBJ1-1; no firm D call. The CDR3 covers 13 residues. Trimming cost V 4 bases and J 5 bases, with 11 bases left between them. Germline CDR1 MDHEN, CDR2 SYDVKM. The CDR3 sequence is CASSSPDTTEAFF. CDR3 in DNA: TGTGCCAGCAGTTCACCCGATACAACTGAAGCTTTCTTT.

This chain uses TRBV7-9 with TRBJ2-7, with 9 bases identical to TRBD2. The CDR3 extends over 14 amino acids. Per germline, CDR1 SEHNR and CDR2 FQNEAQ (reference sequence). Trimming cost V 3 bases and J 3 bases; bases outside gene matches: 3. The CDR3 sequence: CASSFGGRGYEQYF. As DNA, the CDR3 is TGTGCCAGCAGCTTCGGCGGGAGGGGCTACGAGCAGTACTTC. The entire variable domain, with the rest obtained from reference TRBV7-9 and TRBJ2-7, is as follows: DTGVSQNPRHKITKRGQNVTFRCDPISEHNRLYWYRQTLGQGPEFLTYFQNEAQLEKSRLLSDRFSAERPKGSFSTLEIQRTEQGDSAMYLCASSFGGRGYEQYFGPGTRLTVT.

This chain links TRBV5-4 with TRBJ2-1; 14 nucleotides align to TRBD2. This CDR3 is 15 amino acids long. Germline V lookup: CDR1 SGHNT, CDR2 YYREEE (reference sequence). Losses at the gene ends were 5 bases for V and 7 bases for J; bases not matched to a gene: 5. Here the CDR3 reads CASRGLAGAENEQFF. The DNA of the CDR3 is TGTGCCAGCAGGGGACTAGCGGGAGCGGAGAATGAGCAGTTCTTC. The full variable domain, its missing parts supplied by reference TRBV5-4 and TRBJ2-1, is ETGVTQSPTHLIKTRGQQVTLRCSSQSGHNTVSWYQQALGQGPQFIFQYYREEENGRGNFPPRFSGLQFPNYSSELNVNALELDDSALYLCASRGLAGAENEQFFGPGTRLTVL.

CDR3 residues: CASRHRKGGRRVGSYNSPLHF. CDR3 sequence (DNA): TGTGCCAGCAGACATCGTAAGGGCGGGAGAAGGGTCGGCTCCTATAATTCACCCCTCCACTTT. The V gene is TRBV27, the J gene TRBJ1-6; D is uncertain. Deletions cut 6 bases from V and 0 bases from J, with 27 bases between. The CDR3 totals 21 residues. CDR1 is MNHEY, CDR2 SMNVEV, per germline (reference sequence).

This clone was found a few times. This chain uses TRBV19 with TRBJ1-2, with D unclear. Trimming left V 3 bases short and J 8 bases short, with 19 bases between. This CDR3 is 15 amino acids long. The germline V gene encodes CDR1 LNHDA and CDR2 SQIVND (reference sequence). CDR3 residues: CASSIQALGRRGYTF. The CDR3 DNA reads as TGTGCCAGTAGTATCCAGGCTCTTGGAAGGAGGGGCTACACCTTC.

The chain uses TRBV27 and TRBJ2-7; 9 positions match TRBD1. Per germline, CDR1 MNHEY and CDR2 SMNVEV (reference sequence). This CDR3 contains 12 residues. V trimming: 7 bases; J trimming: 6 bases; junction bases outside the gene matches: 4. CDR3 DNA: TGTGCCAGCACCACAGGGGGCCTCGAGCAGTACTTC. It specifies CASTTGGLEQYF.

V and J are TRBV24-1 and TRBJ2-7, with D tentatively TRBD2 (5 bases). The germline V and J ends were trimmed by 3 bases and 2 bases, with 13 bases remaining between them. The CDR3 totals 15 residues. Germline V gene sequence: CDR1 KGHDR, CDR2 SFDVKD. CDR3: CATSDGGRITYEQYF. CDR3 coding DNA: TGTGCCACCAGTGATGGAGGACGGATTACCTACGAGCAGTACTTC.

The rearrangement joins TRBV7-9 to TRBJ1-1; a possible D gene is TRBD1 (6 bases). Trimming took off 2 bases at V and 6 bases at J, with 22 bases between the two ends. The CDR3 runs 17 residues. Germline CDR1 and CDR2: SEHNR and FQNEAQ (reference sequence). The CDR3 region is CASSLRQGYPLSSEAFF. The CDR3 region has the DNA TGTGCCAGCAGCTTAAGGCAGGGGTATCCCCTCTCTTCTGAAGCTTTCTTT. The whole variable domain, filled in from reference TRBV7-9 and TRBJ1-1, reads DTGVSQNPRHKITKRGQNVTFRCDPISEHNRLYWYRQTLGQGPEFLTYFQNEAQLEKSRLLSDRFSAERPKGSFSTLEIQRTEQGDSAMYLCASSLRQGYPLSSEAFFGQGTRLTVV.

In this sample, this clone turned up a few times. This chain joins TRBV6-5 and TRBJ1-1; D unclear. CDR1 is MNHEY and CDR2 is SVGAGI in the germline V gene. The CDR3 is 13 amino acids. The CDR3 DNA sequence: TGTGCGCTAAAAGAGGAAATGAACACTGAAGCTTTCTTT. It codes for CALKEEMNTEAFF.

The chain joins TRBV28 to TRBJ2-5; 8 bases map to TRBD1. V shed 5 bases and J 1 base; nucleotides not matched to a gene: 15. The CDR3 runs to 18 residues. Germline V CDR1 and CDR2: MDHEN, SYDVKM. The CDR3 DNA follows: TGTGCCAGCAGTGGAGAATGGACAGGGCTAACCGTCCAAGAGACCCAGTACTTC. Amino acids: CASSGEWTGLTVQETQYF.